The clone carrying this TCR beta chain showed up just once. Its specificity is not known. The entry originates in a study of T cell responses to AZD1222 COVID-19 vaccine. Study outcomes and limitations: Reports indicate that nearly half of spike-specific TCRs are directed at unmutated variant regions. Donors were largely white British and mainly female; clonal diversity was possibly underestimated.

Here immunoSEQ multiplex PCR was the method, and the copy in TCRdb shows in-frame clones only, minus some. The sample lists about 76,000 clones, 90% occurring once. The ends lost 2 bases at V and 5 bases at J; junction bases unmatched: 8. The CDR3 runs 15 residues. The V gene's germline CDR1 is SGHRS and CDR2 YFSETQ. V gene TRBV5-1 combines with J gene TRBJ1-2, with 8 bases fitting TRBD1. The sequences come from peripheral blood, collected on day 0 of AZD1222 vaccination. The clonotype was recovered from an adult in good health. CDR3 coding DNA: TGCGCCAGCAGCTTACATCAGGGGGCTGCATATGGCTACACCTTC. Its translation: CASSLHQGAAYGYTF.